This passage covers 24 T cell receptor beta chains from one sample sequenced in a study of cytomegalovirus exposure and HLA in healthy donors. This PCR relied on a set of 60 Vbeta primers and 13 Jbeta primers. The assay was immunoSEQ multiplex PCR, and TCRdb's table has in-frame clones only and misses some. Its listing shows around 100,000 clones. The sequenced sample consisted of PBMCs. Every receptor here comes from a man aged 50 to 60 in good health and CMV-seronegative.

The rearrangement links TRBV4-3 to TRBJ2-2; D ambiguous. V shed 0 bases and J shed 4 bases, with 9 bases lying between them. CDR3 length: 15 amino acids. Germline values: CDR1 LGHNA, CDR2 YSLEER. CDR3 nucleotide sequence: TGCGCCAGCAGCCAAGATTCGGGTACCACCGGGGAGCTGTTTTTT. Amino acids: CASSQDSGTTGELFF.

The CDR3 sequence: CASSSLTAPSSYEQYF. CDR3 DNA: TGTGCCAGCAGCTCGTTGACAGCGCCATCTTCCTACGAGCAGTACTTC. The V and J genes are TRBV5-4 and TRBJ2-7; maybe TRBD1 (5 bases). There are 16 residues in the CDR3. Per germline, CDR1 SGHNT and CDR2 YYREEE (reference sequence). Trimming shortened V by 3 bases and J by 1 base, and 17 bases separated the two germline ends. The entire variable domain, with the rest obtained from reference TRBV5-4 and TRBJ2-7, is as follows: ETGVTQSPTHLIKTRGQQVTLRCSSQSGHNTVSWYQQALGQGPQFIFQYYREEENGRGNFPPRFSGLQFPNYSSELNVNALELDDSALYLCASSSLTAPSSYEQYFGPGTRLTVT.

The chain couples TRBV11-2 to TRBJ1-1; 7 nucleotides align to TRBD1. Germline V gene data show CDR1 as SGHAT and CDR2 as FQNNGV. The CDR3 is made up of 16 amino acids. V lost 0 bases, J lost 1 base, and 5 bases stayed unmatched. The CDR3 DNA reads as TGTGCCAGCAGCTTAGATGGGGACAGTCCGAACACTGAAGCTTTCTTT. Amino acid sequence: CASSLDGDSPNTEAFF. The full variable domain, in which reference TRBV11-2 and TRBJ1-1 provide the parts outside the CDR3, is EAGVAQSPRYKIIEKRQSVAFWCNPISGHATLYWYQQILGQGPKLLIQFQNNGVVDDSQLPKDRFSAERLKGVDSTLKIQPAKLEDSAVYLCASSLDGDSPNTEAFFGQGTRLTVV.

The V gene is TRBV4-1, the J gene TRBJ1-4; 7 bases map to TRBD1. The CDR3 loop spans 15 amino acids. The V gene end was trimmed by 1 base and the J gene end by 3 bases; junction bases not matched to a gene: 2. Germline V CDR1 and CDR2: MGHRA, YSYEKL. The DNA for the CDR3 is TGCGCCAGCAGCCAAGGAACAGGGGCTAATGAAAAACTGTTTTTT. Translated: CASSQGTGANEKLFF.

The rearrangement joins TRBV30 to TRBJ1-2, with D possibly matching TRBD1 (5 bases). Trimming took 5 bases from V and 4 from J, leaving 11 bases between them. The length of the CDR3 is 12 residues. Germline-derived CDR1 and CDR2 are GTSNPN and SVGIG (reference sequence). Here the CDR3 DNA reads TGTGCCTGGCTACAGGTTCCCTATGGCTACACCTTC. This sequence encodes CAWLQVPYGYTF.

The CDR3 nucleotides read TGTGCCAGCAGCTTAGGCCTTAGCGTCGGTGAGCAGTACTTC. This encodes CASSLGLSVGEQYF. The chain combines TRBV13 with TRBJ2-7; D is possibly TRBD2 (5 bases). The germline CDR1 and CDR2 sequences are PRHDT and FYEKMQ (reference sequence). The CDR3 has 14 residues. Trimming stripped 0 bases from V and 7 bases from J, with 13 bases between. Drawing the rest from reference TRBV13 and TRBJ2-7, the complete variable domain is AAGVIQSPRHLIKEKRETATLKCYPIPRHDTVYWYQQGPGQDPQFLISFYEKMQSDKGSIPDRFSAQQFSDYHSELNMSSLELGDSALYFCASSLGLSVGEQYFGPGTRLTVT.

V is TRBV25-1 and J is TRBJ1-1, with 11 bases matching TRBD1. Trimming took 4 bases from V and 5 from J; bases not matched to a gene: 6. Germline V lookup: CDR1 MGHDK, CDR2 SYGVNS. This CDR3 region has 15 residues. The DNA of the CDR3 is TGTGCCAGCAGTGGGGGGGGACAGGGGGTGACTGAAGCTTTCTTT. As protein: CASSGGGQGVTEAFF.

CDR3: CASSSLTSGSSTGELFF. The DNA of the CDR3 is TGTGCCAGCTCATCTTTGACTAGCGGGAGTTCTACCGGGGAGCTGTTTTTT. The gene calls are TRBV18 and TRBJ2-2; 12 nucleotides agree with TRBD2. V gave up 5 bases and J gave up 5 bases; unmatched junction bases: 9. The CDR3 is 17 residues long. From germline, CDR1 is KGHSH and CDR2 LQKENI. Variable domain in full (rest from reference TRBV18 and TRBJ2-2): NAGVMQNPRHLVRRRGQEARLRCSPMKGHSHVYWYRQLPEEGLKFMVYLQKENIIDESGMPKERFSAEFPKEGPSILRIQQVVRGDSAAYFCASSSLTSGSSTGELFFGEGSRLTVL.

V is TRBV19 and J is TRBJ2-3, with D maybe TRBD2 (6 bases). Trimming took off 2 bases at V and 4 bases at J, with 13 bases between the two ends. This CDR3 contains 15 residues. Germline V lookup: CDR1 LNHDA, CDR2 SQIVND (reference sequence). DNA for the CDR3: TGTGCCAGTAGTATAAGAAGGCCGGGGGCAGATACGCAGTATTTT. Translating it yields CASSIRRPGADTQYF. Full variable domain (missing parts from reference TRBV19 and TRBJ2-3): DGGITQSPKYLFRKEGQNVTLSCEQNLNHDAMYWYRQDPGQGLRLIYYSQIVNDFQKGDIAEGYSVSREKKESFPLTVTSAQKNPTAFYLCASSIRRPGADTQYFGPGTRLTVL.

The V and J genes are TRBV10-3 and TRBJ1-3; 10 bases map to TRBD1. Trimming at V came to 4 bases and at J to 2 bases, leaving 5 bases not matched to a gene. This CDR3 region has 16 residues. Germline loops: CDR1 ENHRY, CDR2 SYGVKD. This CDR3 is CAISGPGQGTGNTIYF. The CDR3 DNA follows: TGTGCCATCAGTGGGCCGGGACAGGGGACTGGAAACACCATATATTTT.

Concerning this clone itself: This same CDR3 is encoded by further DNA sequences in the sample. CDR3 sequence (DNA): TGCGCCAGCAGCTTGGGGCAGAGCACAGATACGCAGTATTTT. Translated, it gives CASSLGQSTDTQYF. This chain uses TRBV5-1 with TRBJ2-3; D uncertain. CDR1 is SGHRS, CDR2 YFSETQ, per germline. CDR3 length: 14 amino acids. V lost 0 bases, J lost 0 bases, and 5 bases lay in between.

The CDR3 nucleotides are TGTGCCAGTAGTATAGCGGGGGGCTATGGCTACACCTTC. It translates to CASSIAGGYGYTF. This rearrangement joins TRBV19 to TRBJ1-2, with a tentative D call TRBD1 (5 bases). The CDR3 is 13 amino acids. Trimming removed 1 base at V and 4 bases at J, with 7 bases between. CDR1 is LNHDA and CDR2 is SQIVND in the germline V gene (reference sequence).

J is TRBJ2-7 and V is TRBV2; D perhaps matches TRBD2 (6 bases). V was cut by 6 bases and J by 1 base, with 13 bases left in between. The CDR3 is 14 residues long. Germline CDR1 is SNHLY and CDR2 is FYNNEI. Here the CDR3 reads CASRGSGGSYEQYF. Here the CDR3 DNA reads TGTGCCAGCAGAGGTTCCGGGGGATCCTACGAGCAGTACTTC. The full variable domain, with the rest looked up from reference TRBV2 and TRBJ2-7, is EPEVTQTPSHQVTQMGQEVILRCVPISNHLYFYWYRQILGQKVEFLVSFYNNEISEKSEIFDDQFSVERPDGSNFTLKIRSTKLEDSAMYFCASRGSGGSYEQYFGPGTRLTVT.

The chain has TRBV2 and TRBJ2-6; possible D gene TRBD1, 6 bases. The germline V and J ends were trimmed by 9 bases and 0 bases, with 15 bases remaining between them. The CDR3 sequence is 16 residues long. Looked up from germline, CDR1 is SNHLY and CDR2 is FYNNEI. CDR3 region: CASTRGLVSGANVLTF. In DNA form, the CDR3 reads TGTGCCAGTACAAGGGGGTTAGTCTCTGGGGCCAACGTCCTGACTTTC. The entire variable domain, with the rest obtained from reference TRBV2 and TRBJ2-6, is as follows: EPEVTQTPSHQVTQMGQEVILRCVPISNHLYFYWYRQILGQKVEFLVSFYNNEISEKSEIFDDQFSVERPDGSNFTLKIRSTKLEDSAMYFCASTRGLVSGANVLTFGAGSRLTVL.

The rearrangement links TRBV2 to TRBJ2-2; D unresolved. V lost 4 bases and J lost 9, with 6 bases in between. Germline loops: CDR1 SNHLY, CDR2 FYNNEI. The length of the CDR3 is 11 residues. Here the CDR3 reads CASSVARELFF. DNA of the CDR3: TGTGCCAGCAGTGTCGCTAGGGAGCTGTTTTTT.

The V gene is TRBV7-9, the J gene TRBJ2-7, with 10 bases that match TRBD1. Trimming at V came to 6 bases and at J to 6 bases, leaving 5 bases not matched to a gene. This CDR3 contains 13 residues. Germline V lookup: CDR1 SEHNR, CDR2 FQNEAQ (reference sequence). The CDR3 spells CASRMGQGFEQYF. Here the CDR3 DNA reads TGTGCCAGCAGGATGGGACAGGGGTTCGAGCAGTACTTC.

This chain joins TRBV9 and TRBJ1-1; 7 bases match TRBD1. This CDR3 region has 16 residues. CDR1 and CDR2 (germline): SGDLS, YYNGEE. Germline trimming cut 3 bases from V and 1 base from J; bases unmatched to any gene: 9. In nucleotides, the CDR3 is TGTGCCAGCAGCGCCAATTGGGGACAGCAGAACACTGAAGCTTTCTTT. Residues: CASSANWGQQNTEAFF.

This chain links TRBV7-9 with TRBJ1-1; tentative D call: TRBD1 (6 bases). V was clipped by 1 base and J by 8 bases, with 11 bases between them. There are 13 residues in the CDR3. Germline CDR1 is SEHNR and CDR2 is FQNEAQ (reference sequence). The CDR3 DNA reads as TGTGCCAGCAGCTTAGGGGACACCCTAGAAGCTTTCTTT. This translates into CASSLGDTLEAFF.

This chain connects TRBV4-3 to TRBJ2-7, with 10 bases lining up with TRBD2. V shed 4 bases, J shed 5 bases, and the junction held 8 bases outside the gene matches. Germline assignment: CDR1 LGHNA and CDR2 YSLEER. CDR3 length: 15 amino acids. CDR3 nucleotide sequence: TGCGCCAGCAGCCCGATAGCGGGAGGCGCAAACGAGCAGTACTTC. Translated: CASSPIAGGANEQYF.

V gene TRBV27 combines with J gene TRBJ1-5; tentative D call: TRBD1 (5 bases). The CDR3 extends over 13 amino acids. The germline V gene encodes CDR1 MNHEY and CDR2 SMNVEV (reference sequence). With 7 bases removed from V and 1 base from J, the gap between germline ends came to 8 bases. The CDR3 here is CASTSGSNQPQHF. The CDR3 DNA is TGTGCCAGCACCTCAGGGAGCAATCAGCCCCAGCATTTT.

The CDR3 region is CASSLTQAVGLGEKLFF. CDR3 DNA: TGCGCCAGCAGCTTGACCCAGGCCGTGGGGCTGGGTGAAAAACTGTTTTTT. The chain has TRBV5-1 and TRBJ1-4; D is perhaps TRBD1 (5 bases). The CDR3 has 17 residues. Germline V lookup: CDR1 SGHRS, CDR2 YFSETQ. V lost 1 base, J lost 7 bases, and 20 bases lay in between.

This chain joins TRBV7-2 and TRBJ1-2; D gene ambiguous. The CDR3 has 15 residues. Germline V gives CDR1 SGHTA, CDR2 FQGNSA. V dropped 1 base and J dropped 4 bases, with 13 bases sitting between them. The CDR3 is CASSLGAALRYGYTF. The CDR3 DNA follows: TGTGCCAGCAGCTTAGGGGCAGCTCTTCGCTATGGCTACACCTTC.

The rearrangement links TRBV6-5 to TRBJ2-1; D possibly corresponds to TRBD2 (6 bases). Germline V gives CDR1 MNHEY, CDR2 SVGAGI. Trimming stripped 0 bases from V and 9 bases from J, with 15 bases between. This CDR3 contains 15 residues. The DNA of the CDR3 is TGTGCCAGCAGTTACTCGAATGTGGGACTCGGTGAGCAGTTCTTC. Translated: CASSYSNVGLGEQFF.

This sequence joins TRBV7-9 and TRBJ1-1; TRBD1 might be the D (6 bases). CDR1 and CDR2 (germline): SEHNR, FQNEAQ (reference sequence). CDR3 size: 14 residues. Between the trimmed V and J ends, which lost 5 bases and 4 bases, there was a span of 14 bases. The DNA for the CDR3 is TGTGCCAGCAGCCCATCGAGGGGGGGCACTGAAGCTTTCTTT. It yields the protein CASSPSRGGTEAFF.